Listed below are T cell receptor beta chains from one sample, sequenced in a study of T cell responses to AZD1222 COVID-19 vaccine. Method: immunoSEQ multiplex PCR; TCRdb's copy keeps in-frame clones and lacks some. Among about 150,000 clones listed, less than 90% were seen once. Sample: peripheral blood, taken on day 0 of AZD1222 vaccination. These receptors originate from an adult in good health. Each CDR3 is given with its conserved first and last residue. D genes are given only for firm matches. The size of a clone is reported for some rows only, either as once, few or many, or as a class for expanded clones.

d_gene,abundance,v_gene,j_gene,CDR3nt,CDR3aa
TRBD1,-,TRBV7-2,TRBJ1-2,TGTGCCAGCAGCGTCCCGACAGGGGGCGGCTACACCTTC,CASSVPTGGGYTF
TRBD1,-,TRBV28,TRBJ1-4,TGTGCCAGCAGTCCGACAGGGAATCTAGCTAATGAAAAACTGTTTTTT,CASSPTGNLANEKLFF
-,-,TRBV5-1,TRBJ1-1,TGCGCCAGCAGCCCGGGGACGGTTGAGACTGAAGCTTTCTTT,CASSPGTVETEAFF
TRBD1,few,TRBV19,TRBJ1-1,TGTGCCAGTAGTGAACCGGGACAGAGCAACACTGAAGCTTTCTTT,CASSEPGQSNTEAFF
-,-,TRBV2,TRBJ2-3,TGTGCCAGCAGGGAACAGGGAGTTTCAGATACGCAGTATTTT,CASREQGVSDTQYF
TRBD1,-,TRBV5-1,TRBJ1-2,TGCGCCAGCAGCGGGCTATTGACAGGGGGCGAAGTAGCCGGCTACACCTTC,CASSGLLTGGEVAGYTF
TRBD1,-,TRBV7-2,TRBJ2-7,TGTGCCAGCAGCTTAGGAACCTCCGGGACAGGGACCTACGAGCAGTACTTC,CASSLGTSGTGTYEQYF
-,-,TRBV18,TRBJ1-4,TGTGCCAGCTCACCAGGGGGCAGCAGGGAAAAACTGTTTTTT,CASSPGGSREKLFF
-,-,TRBV4-3,TRBJ2-3,TGCGCCAGCAGCCAAGATTTCAGTATCACAGATACGCAGTATTTT,CASSQDFSITDTQYF
-,-,TRBV28,TRBJ1-2,TGTGCCAGCAATTCTGCAGGGGCGGGTGGCTACACCTTC,CASNSAGAGGYTF
-,few,TRBV18,TRBJ2-5,TGTGCCAGCTCACCACGAGAGACCCAGTACTTC,CASSPRETQYF
-,-,TRBV13,TRBJ2-1,TGTGCCAGCAGCTCGAGACTACTCAATGAGCAGTTCTTC,CASSSRLLNEQFF
-,-,TRBV7-6,TRBJ1-2,TGTGCCAGCAGCTTAGACTTCAGGGGAGTGAATGGCTACACCTTC,CASSLDFRGVNGYTF
-,-,TRBV4-1,TRBJ1-2,TGCGCCAGCAGTCCCCCGGGGCAGGGGAGAGGCTACACCTTC,CASSPPGQGRGYTF
-,-,TRBV9,TRBJ1-4,TGTGCCAGCAGCGTAGGGGTCAGTGCAACTAATGAAAAACTGTTTTTT,CASSVGVSATNEKLFF
TRBD2,few,TRBV9,TRBJ2-1,TGTGCCAGCAGCTTAACTAGCGGGGTAGAATACAATGAGCAGTTCTTC,CASSLTSGVEYNEQFF
-,-,TRBV9,TRBJ1-3,TGTGCCAGCAGCGTGGGGAGCTCTGGAAACACCATATATTTT,CASSVGSSGNTIYF
-,-,TRBV6-5,TRBJ1-2,TGTGCCAGCCAGGGTGGATATGGCTACACCTTC,CASQGGYGYTF
-,-,TRBV18,TRBJ1-1,TGTGCCAGCTCACGGGGGTATGGGACTGAAGCTTTCTTT,CASSRGYGTEAFF
-,-,TRBV19,TRBJ2-2,TGTGCCAGTAACGAGAGAAGGGGAACCGGGGAGCTGTTTTTT,CASNERRGTGELFF
-,-,TRBV5-4,TRBJ2-5,TGTGCCAGCAGCTCCCAAGAGACCCAGTACTTC,CASSSQETQYF
TRBD1,-,TRBV19,TRBJ1-4,TGTGCCAGTAGTATAGCCACAGGGGCTCGGAATGAAAAACTGTTTTTT,CASSIATGARNEKLFF
-,-,TRBV6-2/TRBV6-3,TRBJ1-2,TGTGCCAGCAGTTACTCAGGGGGAGTTAGAGGCTACACCTTC,CASSYSGGVRGYTF
-,once,TRBV29-1,TRBJ1-2,TGCAGCGTTTTGGGAGGCTATGGCTACACCTTC,CSVLGGYGYTF
-,-,TRBV9,TRBJ1-1,TGTGCCAGCAGCGAGTGGGGAAACACTGAAGCTTTCTTT,CASSEWGNTEAFF
-,-,TRBV6-5,TRBJ1-3,TGTGCCAGCAGTTACGTACTCGGGGGTACTGGAAACACCATATATTTT,CASSYVLGGTGNTIYF
-,-,TRBV29-1,TRBJ2-3,TGCAGCGCAACCTCCGGGACGGGGGCCCGTACGCAGTATTTT,CSATSGTGARTQYF
-,-,TRBV12-5,TRBJ1-4,TGTGCTAGTGGCCTGGGAGGAGGTAATACGGAAAAACTGTTTTTT,CASGLGGGNTEKLFF
-,-,TRBV7-2,TRBJ2-5,TGTGCCAGCAGCTTAGTTGCAGTCCAGTACTTC,CASSLVAVQYF
TRBD1,-,TRBV20-1,TRBJ1-4,TGCAGTGCTAGTGGACAGGCGAGATATGAAAAACTGTTTTTT,CSASGQARYEKLFF
-,-,TRBV18,TRBJ1-1,TGTGCCAGCTCACGGGACAAGAACACTGAAGCTTTCTTT,CASSRDKNTEAFF
-,-,TRBV19,TRBJ1-3,TGTGCCAGTAGTATCTCAGGGGCACCTGGAAACACCATATATTTT,CASSISGAPGNTIYF
TRBD1,-,TRBV4-1,TRBJ1-4,TGCGCCAGCAGCCCTCCCAGGGACAGAGGTAATGAAAAACTGTTTTTT,CASSPPRDRGNEKLFF
TRBD2,-,TRBV5-1,TRBJ2-1,TGCGCCAGCAGCTTAGCGGGGGGAACCTACAATGAGCAGTTCTTC,CASSLAGGTYNEQFF
-,-,TRBV4-3,TRBJ1-5,TGCGCCAGCAGCCAAGATCTGGGGGGCGCGGGTCAGCCCCAGCATTTT,CASSQDLGGAGQPQHF
-,-,TRBV18,TRBJ1-2,TGTGCCAGCTCACTGGGCAGTGACTATGGCTACACCTTC,CASSLGSDYGYTF
TRBD2,-,TRBV9,TRBJ2-5,TGTGCCAGCAGCCCGGGGGCTAGCGGGGGGTCGTTCTTCGAGACCCAGTACTTC,CASSPGASGGSFFETQYF
-,few,TRBV4-2,TRBJ2-7,TGTGCCAGCAGCCAAGTTACAGAGAGGGACGAGCAGTACTTC,CASSQVTERDEQYF
-,-,TRBV7-9,TRBJ1-6,TGTGCCAGCAGCTTAGGAGCGCCAGAGACTAATTCACCCCTCCACTTT,CASSLGAPETNSPLHF
-,-,TRBV28,TRBJ1-5,TGTGCCAGCCTCCCGGGCTGGGCGTCGGGGGATCAGCCCCAGCATTTT,CASLPGWASGDQPQHF
TRBD1,-,TRBV20-1,TRBJ1-1,TGCAGTGCTAGTAAGACAGGGATGAACACTGAAGCTTTCTTT,CSASKTGMNTEAFF
TRBD2,-,TRBV3-1/TRBV3-2,TRBJ2-5,TGTGCCAGCAGCCAAGGGTTCGGGGGGGGCAAAGAGACCCAGTACTTC,CASSQGFGGGKETQYF
-,-,TRBV7-2,TRBJ1-1,TGTGCCAGCAGCTTTGAACAGGGATACACTGAAGCTTTCTTT,CASSFEQGYTEAFF
-,-,TRBV23-1,TRBJ1-6,TGCGCCAGCAGTCACCATCCAAGAAGCCCCCTGGTTTGGCCCCTCCACTTT,CASSHHPRSPLVWPLHF
-,-,TRBV4-1,TRBJ1-5,TGCGCCAGCAGCCAAGGGCAGGGGTCGAGCCAGCCCCAGCATTTT,CASSQGQGSSQPQHF
TRBD1,-,TRBV10-3,TRBJ2-7,TGTGCCATCAGGGGGACAGGGAATGGCTACGAGCAGTACTTC,CAIRGTGNGYEQYF
TRBD2,-,TRBV2,TRBJ2-3,TGTGCCAGCAGTGAAGGGCGGGGGGGCCCAGATACGCAGTATTTT,CASSEGRGGPDTQYF